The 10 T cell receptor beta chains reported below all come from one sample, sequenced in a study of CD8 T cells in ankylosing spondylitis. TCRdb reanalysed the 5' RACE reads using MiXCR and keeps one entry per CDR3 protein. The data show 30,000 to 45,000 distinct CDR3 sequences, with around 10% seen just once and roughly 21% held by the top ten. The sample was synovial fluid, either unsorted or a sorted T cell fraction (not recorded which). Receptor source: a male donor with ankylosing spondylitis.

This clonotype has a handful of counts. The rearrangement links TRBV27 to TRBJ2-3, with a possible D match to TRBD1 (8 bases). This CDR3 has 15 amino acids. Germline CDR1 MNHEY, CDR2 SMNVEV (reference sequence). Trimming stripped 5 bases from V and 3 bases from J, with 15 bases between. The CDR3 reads CASSPYRGGTDTQYF. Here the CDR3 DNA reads TGTGCCAGCAGTCCGTACAGGGGGGGGACAGATACGCAGTATTTT.

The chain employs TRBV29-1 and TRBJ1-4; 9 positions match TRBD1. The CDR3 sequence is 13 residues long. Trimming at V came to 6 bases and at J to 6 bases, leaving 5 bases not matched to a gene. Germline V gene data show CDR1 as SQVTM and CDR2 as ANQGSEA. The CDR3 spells CSVTGTGYEKLFF. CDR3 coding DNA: TGCAGCGTGACCGGGACAGGGTATGAAAAACTGTTTTTT.

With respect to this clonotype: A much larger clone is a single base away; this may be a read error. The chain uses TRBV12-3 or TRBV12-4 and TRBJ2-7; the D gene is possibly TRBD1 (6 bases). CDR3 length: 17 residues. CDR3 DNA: TGTGCCTGCAGTTCATTGGTACAGGGTGGACCATCCTACGAGCAGTACTTC. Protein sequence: CACSSLVQGGPSYEQYF.

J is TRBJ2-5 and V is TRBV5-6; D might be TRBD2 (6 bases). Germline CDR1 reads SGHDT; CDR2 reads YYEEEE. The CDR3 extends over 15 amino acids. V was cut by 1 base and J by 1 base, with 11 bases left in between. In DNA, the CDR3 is TGTGCCAGCAGCTTGTTAGCGGAGGGCCAAGAGACCCAGTACTTC. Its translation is CASSLLAEGQETQYF. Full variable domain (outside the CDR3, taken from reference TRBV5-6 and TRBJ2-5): DAGVTQSPTHLIKTRGQQVTLRCSPKSGHDTVSWYQQALGQGPQFIFQYYEEEERQRGNFPDRFSGHQFPNYSSELNVNALLLGDSALYLCASSLLAEGQETQYFGPGTRLLVL.

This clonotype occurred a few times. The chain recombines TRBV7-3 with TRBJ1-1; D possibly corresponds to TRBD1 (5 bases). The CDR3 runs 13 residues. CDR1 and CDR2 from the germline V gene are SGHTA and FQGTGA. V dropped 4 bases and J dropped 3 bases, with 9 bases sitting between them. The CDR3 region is CASSSQGDTEAFF. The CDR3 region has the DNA TGTGCCAGCAGCTCCCAGGGAGACACTGAAGCTTTCTTT.

In DNA form, the CDR3 reads TGTGCCAGCAGCAAAGTGAACATCCACACTGAAGCTTTCTTT. Translation gives CASSKVNIHTEAFF. V is TRBV21-1 and J is TRBJ1-1. TRBV21-1 is designated a pseudogene. This CDR3 has 14 amino acids.

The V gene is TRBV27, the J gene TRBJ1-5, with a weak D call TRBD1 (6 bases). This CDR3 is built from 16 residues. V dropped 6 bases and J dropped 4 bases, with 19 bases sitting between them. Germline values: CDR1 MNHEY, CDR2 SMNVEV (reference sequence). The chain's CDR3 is CASSPVIGGLNQPQHF. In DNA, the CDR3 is TGTGCCAGCAGCCCTGTTATAGGGGGGCTGAATCAGCCCCAGCATTTT.

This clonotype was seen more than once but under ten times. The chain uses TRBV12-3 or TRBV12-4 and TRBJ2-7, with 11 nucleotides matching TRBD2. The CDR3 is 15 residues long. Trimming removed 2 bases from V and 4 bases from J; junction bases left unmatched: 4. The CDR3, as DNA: TGTGCCAGCAGTTTACGACTAGCGGGAAGGTACGAGCAGTACTTC. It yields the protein CASSLRLAGRYEQYF.

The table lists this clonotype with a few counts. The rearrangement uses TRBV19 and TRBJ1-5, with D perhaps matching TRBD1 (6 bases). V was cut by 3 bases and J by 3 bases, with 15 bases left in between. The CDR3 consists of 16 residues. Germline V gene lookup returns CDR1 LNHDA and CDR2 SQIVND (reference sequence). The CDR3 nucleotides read TGTGCCAGTAGTATTGGGGGCGGACAGTACAATCAGCCCCAGCATTTT. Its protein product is CASSIGGGQYNQPQHF.

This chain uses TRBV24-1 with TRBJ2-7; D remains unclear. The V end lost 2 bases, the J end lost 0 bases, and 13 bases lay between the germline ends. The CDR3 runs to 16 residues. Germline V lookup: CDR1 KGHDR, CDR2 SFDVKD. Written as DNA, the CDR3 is TGTGCCACCAGTGATTCCACCACATTGGACTCCTACGAGCAGTACTTC. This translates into CATSDSTTLDSYEQYF.